The sequence of this T cell receptor beta chain was determined in a study of CD8+ T cells in alopecia areata. Sample treatment: oral pan-JAK inhibitor, 5-10 mg twice daily. V lost 6 bases and J lost 2; bases outside the gene matches: 9. Per germline, CDR1 SGHVS and CDR2 FNYEAQ. The length of the CDR3 is 16 residues. This clone was detected only a few times. As the sequencing template, cDNA was produced by extracting RNA and reverse transcribing it. The table came from immunoSEQ multiplex PCR; TCRdb's copy has only in-frame clones and leaves some out. The repertoire holds some 220,000 clones, with roughly 56% as singletons.

This sequence joins TRBV7-6 and TRBJ2-3, with 9 bases fitting TRBD2. Sequencing used CD4+ T cells sorted from blood, obtained at week 4, from a patient treated with tofacitinib. This sequence originates from a human donor with alopecia areata. The CDR3 bases are TGTGCCAGCAGTCCCCGTAGCGGGGGACACACAGATACGCAGTATTTT. It encodes CASSPRSGGHTDTQYF.